This TCR beta chain emerged from a study of T-cell memory formation after mild COVID-19. Findings and caveats of the study: Among contracting clones, CD4+ were mainly CM/EM and CD8+ enriched in EMRA. Pre-infection memory carried some responding clones, suggesting that cross-reactive memory joined. Proof of SARS-CoV-2 specificity was absent for the second-wave clones that crested on day 37. From day 15 to 85, contracting clones were balanced between CD4 and CD8, whereas later expanders leaned toward CD4+.

In germline, CDR1 is SGHNT, CDR2 YENEEA. The V and J ends lost 5 bases and 1 base respectively, with 14 bases between them. The CDR3 loop spans 15 amino acids. Details on this clonotype: Its antigen is undetermined.

TCRdb re-called the 5' RACE reads with MiXCR, one entry per CDR3 protein. The table lists around 200,000 distinct CDR3 sequences, 8% to 11% of them singletons. The specimen sequenced was PBMCs or a T cell subset sorted from them (not recorded which). The source is a man between 18 and 29 years old who had mild COVID-19 (a few samples of this study predate the infection). Cell type and time point are not known. The J gene is TRBJ1-1, the V gene TRBV11-3; D is ambiguous. The chain's CDR3 is CASSLGRSGNTEAFF. The CDR3 DNA reads as TGTGCCAGCAGCCTCGGGAGAAGCGGGAACACTGAAGCTTTCTTT.